This TCR beta chain was captured in a study of blood T cell repertoires in COVID-19. Study information: Samples of COVID-19 (acute and convalescent) were obtained from the United States, Italy and Spain. T cells, B-cell-depleted T cells, or PBMCs provided the cDNA or gDNA that served as material.

Study processing details: Scientists estimated how many nucleated cells there were by amplifying reference gene primers. Clones were read by immunoSEQ multiplex PCR, and TCRdb kept only the in-frame ones, dropping some. D and trimming come from the DNA, and the V and J calls and clone size come from that table. In the table there are around 110,000 clones, roughly 90% of which are singletons. This CDR3 is 14 amino acids long. V dropped 8 bases and J dropped 5; count of bases not matched to a gene: 6. From germline, CDR1 is SNHLY and CDR2 FYNNEI. This clonotype was obtained from a man aged 40-55 years with active or convalescent COVID-19. The chain uses TRBV2 and TRBJ2-5; 12 nucleotides line up with TRBD2. The sequenced sample was peripheral blood. The CDR3 nucleotides read TGTGCCAGCGTCGGACTAGCGGGATGGGAGACCCAGTACTTC. It codes for CASVGLAGWETQYF.